The 10 T cell receptor beta chains below all came from one sample that was sequenced in a study of T-cell reconstitution after alpha-beta-depleted transplantation in children. Unique molecular identifiers tagged the TCRbeta library. A single record per CDR3 protein comes from TCRdb applying MiXCR to the PCR reads. The sample includes some 490,000 distinct CDR3 sequences, approximately 12% of them seen just once. Sample: PBMCs from the stem cell graft donor, taken from the stem cell graft. These receptors all come from a human donor who donated a stem cell graft to a child with combined immunodeficiency.

This clonotype was found a few times. The chain recombines TRBV12-3 or TRBV12-4 with TRBJ2-7; D may be TRBD1 or TRBD2 (5 bases each). V lost 8 bases to trimming and J lost 4 bases, with 21 bases between them. The CDR3 consists of 15 residues. The DNA for the CDR3 is TGTGCCAGCGCCGCACCACCGGGACGGCTATACGAGCAGTACTTC. Translated, it gives CASAAPPGRLYEQYF.

The CDR3 loop reads CASSATRVSYEQYF. As DNA, the CDR3 is TGTGCCAGTAGCGCGACAAGGGTAAGCTACGAGCAGTACTTC. The rearrangement links TRBV19 to TRBJ2-7; D gene unclear. Per the germline V gene, CDR1 is LNHDA and CDR2 is SQIVND (reference sequence). V was cut by 6 bases and J by 3 bases, with 15 bases left in between. CDR3 length: 14 residues.

The V and J genes are TRBV7-2 and TRBJ2-3; the D gene is possibly TRBD2 (5 bases). Trimming stripped 2 bases from V and 1 base from J, with 13 bases between. The CDR3 is 16 residues long. Germline V CDR1 and CDR2: SGHTA, FQGNSA. The CDR3 region has the DNA TGTGCCAGCAGCTTATCGTCGGGGTTTGGCACAGATACGCAGTATTTT. As protein: CASSLSSGFGTDTQYF.

This clonotype has ten or more counts. V and J are TRBV5-5 and TRBJ2-3; tentative D call: TRBD1 (7 bases). This CDR3 has 15 amino acids. Between the trimmed V and J ends, which lost 3 bases and 7 bases, there was a span of 18 bases. The germline CDR1 and CDR2 sequences are SGHKS and YYEKEE (reference sequence). The CDR3 spells CASSSYQGGLYTQYF. CDR3 coding DNA: TGTGCCAGCAGCTCATACCAGGGGGGCCTTTATACGCAGTATTTT.

This clonotype was observed a few times. The genes are TRBV12-3 or TRBV12-4 and TRBJ2-7; TRBD2 is a possible D gene (6 bases). The CDR3 length is 16 residues. Trimming left V 3 bases short and J 5 bases short, with 20 bases between. The CDR3 nucleotides are TGTGCCAGCAGTTTCGGGTACTGGGGAGGATATGACGAGCAGTACTTC. Its protein is CASSFGYWGGYDEQYF.

This clonotype appeared a few times. This chain links TRBV10-3 with TRBJ2-3; D is unresolved. CDR1 ENHRY and CDR2 SYGVKD come from the germline V gene. Trimming cost V 5 bases and J 2 bases, with 14 bases left between them. The CDR3 spans 15 residues. The CDR3 DNA is TGTGCCATCAGTCTTCAGTGGTTGAACACAGATACGCAGTATTTT. Protein: CAISLQWLNTDTQYF.

This chain connects TRBV7-2 to TRBJ2-1; no firm D call. The V end was cut by 0 bases, the J end by 4 bases, with 13 bases between. This CDR3 contains 16 residues. The germline V gene has CDR1 SGHTA and CDR2 FQGNSA. This CDR3 is CASSLALTLRYNEQFF. The CDR3 region has the DNA TGTGCCAGCAGCTTAGCGCTGACCTTAAGATACAATGAGCAGTTCTTC.

The chain carries TRBV12-3 or TRBV12-4 and TRBJ2-1; 9 bases are shared with TRBD1. The J segment lost 9 bases and the V segment lost 7 bases, leaving 13 bases of the junction unmatched. CDR3 length: 15 amino acids. The CDR3: CASTIGGQGLGEQFF. In DNA form, the CDR3 reads TGTGCCAGCACCATAGGGGGACAGGGTCTGGGTGAGCAGTTCTTC.

This clonotype occurred many times. The chain combines TRBV7-8 with TRBJ2-7, with D possibly TRBD1 on 5 matching bases. This CDR3 comprises 15 residues. The germline CDR1 and CDR2 sequences are SGHVS and FQNEAQ. V was pared by 1 base and J by 0 bases, with 10 bases between. CDR3 protein: CASSLESGYSYEQYF. The CDR3 nucleotides are TGTGCCAGCAGCTTAGAGTCAGGGTACTCCTACGAGCAGTACTTC.

The chain recombines TRBV11-3 with TRBJ2-1; 7 bases are a match to TRBD2. Germline CDR1 is SGHNT and CDR2 is YENEEA. Trimming took 8 bases from V and 0 from J; bases not matched to a gene: 10. The CDR3 totals 16 residues. CDR3 DNA: TGTGCCAGCCTCCCGGGGGGTTCCAGCTCCTACAATGAGCAGTTCTTC. This gives the protein CASLPGGSSSYNEQFF.